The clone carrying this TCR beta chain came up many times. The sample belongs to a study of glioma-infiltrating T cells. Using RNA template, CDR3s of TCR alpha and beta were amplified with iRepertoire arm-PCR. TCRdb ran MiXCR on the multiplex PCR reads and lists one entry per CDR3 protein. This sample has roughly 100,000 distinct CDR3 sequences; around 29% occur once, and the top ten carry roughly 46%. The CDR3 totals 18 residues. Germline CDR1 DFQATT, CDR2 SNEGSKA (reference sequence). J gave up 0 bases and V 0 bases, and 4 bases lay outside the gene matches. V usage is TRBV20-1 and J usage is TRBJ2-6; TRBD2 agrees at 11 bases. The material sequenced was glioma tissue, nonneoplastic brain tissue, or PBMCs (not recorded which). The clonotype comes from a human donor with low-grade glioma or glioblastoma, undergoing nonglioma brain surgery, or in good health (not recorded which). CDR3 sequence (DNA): TGCAGTGCTAGAGACCGTAGCGGGGGGGACTCTGGGGCCAACGTCCTGACTTTC. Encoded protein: CSARDRSGGDSGANVLTF.